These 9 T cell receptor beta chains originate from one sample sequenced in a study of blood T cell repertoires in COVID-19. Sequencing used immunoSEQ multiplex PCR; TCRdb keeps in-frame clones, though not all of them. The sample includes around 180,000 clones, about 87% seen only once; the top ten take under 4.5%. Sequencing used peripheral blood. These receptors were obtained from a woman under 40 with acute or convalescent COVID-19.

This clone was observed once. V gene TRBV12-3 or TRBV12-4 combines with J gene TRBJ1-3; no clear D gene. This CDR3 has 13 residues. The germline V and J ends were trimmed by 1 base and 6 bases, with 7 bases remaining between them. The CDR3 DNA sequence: TGTGCCAGCAGTTTAGGCGGCCCAAACACCATATATTTT. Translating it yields CASSLGGPNTIYF.

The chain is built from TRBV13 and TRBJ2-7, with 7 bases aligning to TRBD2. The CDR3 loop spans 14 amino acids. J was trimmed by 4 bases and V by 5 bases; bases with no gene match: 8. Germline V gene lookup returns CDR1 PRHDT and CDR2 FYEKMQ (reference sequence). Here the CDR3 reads CASSPQVSGYEQYF. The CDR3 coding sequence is TGTGCCAGCAGCCCCCAGGTTAGCGGGTACGAGCAGTACTTC.

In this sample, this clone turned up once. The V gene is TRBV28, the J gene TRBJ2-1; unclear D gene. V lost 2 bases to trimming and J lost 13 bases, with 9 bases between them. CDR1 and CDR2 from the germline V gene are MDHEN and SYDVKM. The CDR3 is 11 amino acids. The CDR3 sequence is CASSLEDRQFF. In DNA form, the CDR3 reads TGTGCCAGCAGTTTAGAGGATCGACAGTTCTTC.

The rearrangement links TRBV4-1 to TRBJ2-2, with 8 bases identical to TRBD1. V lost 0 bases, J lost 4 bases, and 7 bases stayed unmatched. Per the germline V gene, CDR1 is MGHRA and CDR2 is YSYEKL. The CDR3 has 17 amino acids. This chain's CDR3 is CASSQDHRGYGTGELFF. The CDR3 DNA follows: TGCGCCAGCAGCCAAGACCACAGGGGGTATGGCACCGGGGAGCTGTTTTTT.

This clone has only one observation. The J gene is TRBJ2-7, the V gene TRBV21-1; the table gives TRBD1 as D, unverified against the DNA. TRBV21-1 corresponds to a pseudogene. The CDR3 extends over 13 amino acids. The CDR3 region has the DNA TGTGCCAGCAGCAAAGGGGACAGCCACGAGCAGTACTTC. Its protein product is CASSKGDSHEQYF.

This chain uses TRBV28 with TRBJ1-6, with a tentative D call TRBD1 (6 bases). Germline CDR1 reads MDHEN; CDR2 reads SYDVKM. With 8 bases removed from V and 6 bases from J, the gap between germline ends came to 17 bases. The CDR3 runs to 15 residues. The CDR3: CASGSTGSSNSPLHF. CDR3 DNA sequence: TGTGCCAGCGGGTCGACAGGTTCCAGTAATTCACCCCTCCACTTT.

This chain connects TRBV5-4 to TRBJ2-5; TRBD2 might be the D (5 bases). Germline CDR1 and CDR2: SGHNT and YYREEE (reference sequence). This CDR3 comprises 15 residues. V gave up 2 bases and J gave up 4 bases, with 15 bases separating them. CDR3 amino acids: CASSFSSPSTETQYF. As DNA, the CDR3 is TGTGCCAGCAGCTTCTCGTCTCCTAGCACAGAGACCCAGTACTTC. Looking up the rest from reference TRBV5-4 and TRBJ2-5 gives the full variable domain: ETGVTQSPTHLIKTRGQQVTLRCSSQSGHNTVSWYQQALGQGPQFIFQYYREEENGRGNFPPRFSGLQFPNYSSELNVNALELDDSALYLCASSFSSPSTETQYFGPGTRLLVL.

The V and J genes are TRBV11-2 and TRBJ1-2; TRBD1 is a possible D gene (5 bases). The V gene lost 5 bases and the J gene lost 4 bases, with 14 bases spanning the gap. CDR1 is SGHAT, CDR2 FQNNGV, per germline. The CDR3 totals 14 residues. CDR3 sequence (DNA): TGTGCCAGCAGCGTCGATGGGGGGACCTATGGCTACACCTTC. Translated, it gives CASSVDGGTYGYTF. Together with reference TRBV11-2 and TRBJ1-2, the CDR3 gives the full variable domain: EAGVAQSPRYKIIEKRQSVAFWCNPISGHATLYWYQQILGQGPKLLIQFQNNGVVDDSQLPKDRFSAERLKGVDSTLKIQPAKLEDSAVYLCASSVDGGTYGYTFGSGTRLTVV.

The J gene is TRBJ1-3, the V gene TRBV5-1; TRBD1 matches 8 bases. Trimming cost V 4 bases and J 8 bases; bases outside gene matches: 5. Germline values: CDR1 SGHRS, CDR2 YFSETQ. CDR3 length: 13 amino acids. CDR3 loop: CASSPGQGDTIYF. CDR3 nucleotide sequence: TGCGCCAGCAGCCCTGGACAGGGAGACACCATATATTTT.